Below, 26 T cell receptor beta chains from the same sample are listed, as sequenced in a study of shared clonotypes between healthy human individuals. The repertoire was sequenced with immunoSEQ multiplex PCR; TCRdb's copy has only in-frame clones and lacks some. The profile shows about 2.1 million clones, 93% of them singletons. CD45RO-negative, CCR7-selected cells formed the naive CD8 fraction, which excluded terminally differentiated effector memory CD45RA+ cells. The sample consisted of naive CD8+ T cells from PBMCs. Receptors originate from a man aged 18 to 29 in good health. Some clones in this sample may be carry-over from other donors' samples.

The V gene is TRBV10-3, the J gene TRBJ1-1; no definite D call. Per germline, CDR1 ENHRY and CDR2 SYGVKD. V lost 2 bases, J lost 1 base, and 5 bases lay in between. The CDR3 totals 13 residues. The CDR3 loop reads CAISEGKNTEAFF. DNA for the CDR3: TGTGCCATCAGTGAGGGTAAGAACACTGAAGCTTTCTTT.

The chain couples TRBV9 to TRBJ2-1; 9 bases are a match to TRBD2. Unmatched junction bases numbered 6, after V lost 0 bases and J lost 8 bases. There are 15 residues in the CDR3. Germline V gene lookup returns CDR1 SGDLS and CDR2 YYNGEE. Written as DNA, the CDR3 is TGTGCCAGCAGCGTAGGGAATAGCGGGAGCTATGAGCAGTTCTTC. Translating it yields CASSVGNSGSYEQFF.

The V gene is TRBV10-3, the J gene TRBJ1-1; 7 bases are a match to TRBD1. This CDR3 has 17 amino acids. Trimming cost V 11 bases and J 2 bases; bases outside gene matches: 20. In germline, CDR1 is ENHRY, CDR2 SYGVKD. DNA of the CDR3: TGTGCCGCAGGGGGGTTCGGGGCTCCGAATTCAAACACTGAAGCTTTCTTT. Its translation: CAAGGFGAPNSNTEAFF.

This rearrangement joins TRBV15 to TRBJ1-3, with a weak D call TRBD1 (6 bases). Trimming shortened V by 0 bases and J by 4 bases, and 10 bases separated the two germline ends. In germline, CDR1 is LNHNV, CDR2 YYDKDF (reference sequence). The CDR3 covers 15 residues. Written as DNA, the CDR3 is TGTGCCACCAGCAGAGAATCAGGGGTGGGAAACACCATATATTTT. It translates to CATSRESGVGNTIYF.

This clone was detected a few times. Distinct nucleotide sequences in the sample also encode this CDR3. The CDR3 spells CASSSGTYGYTF. Here the CDR3 DNA reads TGTGCCAGCAGCTCCGGGACCTATGGCTACACCTTC. The chain is built from TRBV7-9 and TRBJ1-2; a possible D gene is TRBD1 (5 bases). Germline V gene lookup returns CDR1 SEHNR and CDR2 FQNEAQ (reference sequence). V was cut by 4 bases and J by 4 bases, with 7 bases left in between. CDR3 length equals 12 residues. Based on the CDR3 plus reference TRBV7-9 and TRBJ1-2, the full variable domain is DTGVSQNPRHKITKRGQNVTFRCDPISEHNRLYWYRQTLGQGPEFLTYFQNEAQLEKSRLLSDRFSAERPKGSFSTLEIQRTEQGDSAMYLCASSSGTYGYTFGSGTRLTVV.

J is TRBJ2-7 and V is TRBV5-1; D unresolved. Trimming removed 2 bases from V and 2 bases from J, with 11 bases in between. The CDR3 runs to 14 residues. The germline V gene has CDR1 SGHRS and CDR2 YFSETQ. In DNA form, the CDR3 reads TGCGCCAGCAGCTTAAACTCACGGGCCTACGAGCAGTACTTC. It codes for CASSLNSRAYEQYF.

The chain carries TRBV11-2 and TRBJ2-7, with D maybe TRBD2 (6 bases). The germline V gene has CDR1 SGHAT and CDR2 FQNNGV. The CDR3 consists of 16 residues. V was trimmed by 3 bases and J by 0 bases, leaving 15 bases between them. CDR3 DNA sequence: TGTGCCAGCAGCTTCGTTCTTGGGACTCCCTCCTACGAGCAGTACTTC. Translated, it gives CASSFVLGTPSYEQYF.

The genes are TRBV18 and TRBJ2-3; TRBD2 agrees at 11 bases. Germline V gives CDR1 KGHSH, CDR2 LQKENI. CDR3 size: 15 residues. The V gene end was trimmed by 3 bases and the J gene end by 2 bases; junction bases not matched to a gene: 1. This chain's CDR3 is CASSPTSGTTDTQYF. CDR3 bases: TGTGCCAGCTCACCGACTAGCGGGACCACAGATACGCAGTATTTT. Variable domain in full (rest from reference TRBV18 and TRBJ2-3): NAGVMQNPRHLVRRRGQEARLRCSPMKGHSHVYWYRQLPEEGLKFMVYLQKENIIDESGMPKERFSAEFPKEGPSILRIQQVVRGDSAAYFCASSPTSGTTDTQYFGPGTRLTVL.

This clone is a singleton in its sample. This chain connects TRBV9 to TRBJ1-1; the match to TRBD1 covers 7 bases. From germline, CDR1 is SGDLS and CDR2 YYNGEE. The CDR3 is made up of 15 amino acids. V gave up 3 bases and J gave up 3 bases; unmatched junction bases: 8. The CDR3 DNA reads as TGTGCCAGCAGCGACCTCAGGGGGAGGTACACTGAAGCTTTCTTT. Its protein is CASSDLRGRYTEAFF.

The V call is TRBV7-8, the J call TRBJ2-7; 8 nucleotides line up with TRBD1. The CDR3 spans 16 residues. V lost 0 bases to trimming and J lost 1 base; unmatched junction nucleotides: 5. CDR1 SGHVS and CDR2 FQNEAQ come from the germline V gene. CDR3 in amino acids: CASSLADRGGSYEQYF. The DNA for the CDR3 is TGTGCCAGCAGCTTAGCTGACAGGGGAGGTTCCTACGAGCAGTACTTC.

This clone was seen once. The chain has TRBV7-9 and TRBJ1-4; D possibly corresponds to TRBD1 (5 bases). The CDR3 sequence is 15 residues long. The ends were cut back, 8 bases at V and 7 bases at J, with 20 bases in the middle. CDR1 is SEHNR and CDR2 is FQNEAQ in the germline V gene (reference sequence). CDR3: CASPAGTGLSEKLFF. The CDR3 bases are TGTGCCAGCCCGGCGGGGACTGGTTTGAGTGAAAAACTGTTTTTT.

The chain couples TRBV11-2 to TRBJ2-7; tentatively, D is TRBD1 or TRBD2 (5 bases each). The V gene lost 5 bases and the J gene lost 3 bases, with 11 bases spanning the gap. The CDR3 extends over 13 amino acids. The germline CDR1 and CDR2 sequences are SGHAT and FQNNGV. The CDR3 nucleotides are TGTGCCAGCAGCCCGGGACGGGACTACGAGCAGTACTTC. Translation: CASSPGRDYEQYF.

This clone was recorded only once. The chain employs TRBV13 and TRBJ2-5; perhaps TRBD1 as D (5 bases). CDR3 length: 16 amino acids. Trimming removed 0 bases at V and 2 bases at J, with 13 bases between. Germline V lookup: CDR1 PRHDT, CDR2 FYEKMQ (reference sequence). The CDR3 DNA follows: TGTGCCAGCAGCTTAGGCGCCAGCTACAGGCAAGAGACCCAGTACTTC. It translates to CASSLGASYRQETQYF.

The chain joins TRBV29-1 to TRBJ1-3; unclear D gene. This CDR3 contains 15 residues. V dropped 7 bases and J dropped 1 base, with 17 bases sitting between them. Germline-derived CDR1 and CDR2 are SQVTM and ANQGSEA. In DNA, the CDR3 is TGCAGCGCCAGTCACCCTTTCCCTTCTGGAAACACCATATATTTT. This sequence encodes CSASHPFPSGNTIYF.

This clone was seen a single time. This rearrangement joins TRBV6-6 to TRBJ2-1; the D gene is possibly TRBD1 (6 bases). This CDR3 is 13 amino acids long. The germline V gene encodes CDR1 MNHNY and CDR2 SVGAGI (reference sequence). V was trimmed by 10 bases and J by 5 bases, leaving 15 bases between them. For the CDR3, the DNA is TGTGCCACTGAGGGGGAGATCGACAATGAGCAGTTCTTC. Protein: CATEGEIDNEQFF.

The chain links TRBV9 to TRBJ2-1; 9 bases line up with TRBD1. Germline V gene data show CDR1 as SGDLS and CDR2 as YYNGEE. V trimming: 3 bases; J trimming: 6 bases; junction bases outside the gene matches: 10. CDR3 length: 16 amino acids. CDR3 sequence reads: CASSASRDRAPNEQFF. DNA of the CDR3: TGTGCCAGCAGCGCCTCCCGGGACAGGGCCCCCAATGAGCAGTTCTTC.

This chain joins TRBV10-3 and TRBJ2-7, with a weak D call TRBD2 (7 bases). This CDR3 contains 15 residues. V was trimmed by 1 base and J by 5 bases, leaving 15 bases between them. Germline CDR1 and CDR2: ENHRY and SYGVKD. CDR3 in amino acids: CAISELGGRGHEQYF. The CDR3 DNA sequence: TGTGCCATCAGTGAGTTGGGGGGGCGCGGGCACGAGCAGTACTTC.

The chain joins TRBV7-6 to TRBJ2-6; no clear D. Between the trimmed V and J ends, which lost 2 bases and 0 bases, there was a span of 8 bases. The germline V gene encodes CDR1 SGHVS and CDR2 FNYEAQ. The CDR3 consists of 16 residues. The CDR3 nucleotides are TGTGCCAGCAGCTTAAACAGAGCCTCTGGGGCCAACGTCCTGACTTTC. It is translated as CASSLNRASGANVLTF.

V usage is TRBV27 and J usage is TRBJ2-7; D unclear. The V end was cut by 5 bases, the J end by 5 bases, with 19 bases between. Germline V gives CDR1 MNHEY, CDR2 SMNVEV (reference sequence). This CDR3 region has 15 residues. CDR3 sequence reads: CASSPWAGSSNEQYF. The CDR3 DNA follows: TGTGCCAGCAGTCCCTGGGCCGGGTCTTCCAACGAGCAGTACTTC.

The chain recombines TRBV7-9 with TRBJ2-5; D assignment may be TRBD1 or TRBD2 (5 bases each). The CDR3 runs 15 residues. Germline assignment: CDR1 SEHNR and CDR2 FQNEAQ (reference sequence). V was clipped by 4 bases and J by 0 bases, with 12 bases between them. The CDR3 sequence: CASSSQQDYQETQYF. The CDR3 DNA follows: TGTGCCAGCAGCTCGCAACAGGACTACCAAGAGACCCAGTACTTC.

This rearrangement joins TRBV28 to TRBJ2-2; D possibly corresponds to TRBD2 (5 bases). V lost 3 bases and J lost 2, with 16 bases in between. CDR3 size: 17 residues. Looked up from germline, CDR1 is MDHEN and CDR2 is SYDVKM. Here the CDR3 reads CASSLAWAGANTGELFF. CDR3 coding DNA: TGTGCCAGCAGTTTGGCCTGGGCGGGCGCCAACACCGGGGAGCTGTTTTTT.

Remarks on this clone: This specimen includes other DNA sequences encoding the same CDR3. This chain links TRBV27 with TRBJ1-1; no clear D. The CDR3 runs 13 residues. V was cut by 0 bases and J by 5 bases, with 7 bases left in between. Germline values: CDR1 MNHEY, CDR2 SMNVEV (reference sequence). As DNA, the CDR3 is TGTGCCAGCAGTTTATCCCCTAATACTGAAGCTTTCTTT. Protein: CASSLSPNTEAFF.

The chain combines TRBV5-1 with TRBJ2-7, with 8 bases lining up with TRBD2. V lost 0 bases, J lost 3 bases, and 5 bases stayed unmatched. The CDR3 consists of 15 residues. Germline V CDR1 and CDR2: SGHRS, YFSETQ. CDR3 protein: CASSLVNSGIYEQYF. Written as DNA, the CDR3 is TGCGCCAGCAGCTTGGTTAATAGCGGGATCTACGAGCAGTACTTC.

V usage is TRBV7-6 and J usage is TRBJ1-3; D call uncertain. CDR1 and CDR2 from the germline V gene are SGHVS and FNYEAQ. The length of the CDR3 is 13 residues. With 4 bases removed from V and 4 bases from J, the gap between germline ends came to 8 bases. CDR3 region: CASSSARGNTIYF. In DNA, the CDR3 is TGTGCCAGCAGCTCCGCGCGGGGAAACACCATATATTTT.

V is TRBV19 and J is TRBJ2-3; the match to TRBD2 covers 10 bases. CDR1 is LNHDA and CDR2 is SQIVND in the germline V gene (reference sequence). V lost 2 bases and J lost 1; bases outside the gene matches: 3. CDR3 length: 16 amino acids. CDR3 loop: CASSIRTSGRTDTQYF. The DNA of the CDR3 is TGTGCCAGTAGTATAAGGACTAGCGGACGCACAGATACGCAGTATTTT.

This clone turned up a few times. The chain couples TRBV19 to TRBJ1-1, with D uncertain. The V end lost 3 bases, the J end lost 4 bases, and 9 bases lay between the germline ends. From germline, CDR1 is LNHDA and CDR2 SQIVND (reference sequence). This CDR3 contains 13 residues. The CDR3 DNA reads TGTGCCAGTAGTATCGTCGTTAGCACTGAAGCTTTCTTT. Protein sequence: CASSIVVSTEAFF.